The 32 T cell receptor beta chains reported below all come from one sample, sequenced in a study of shared clonotypes between healthy human individuals. CD45RO-negative, CCR7-selected cells formed the naive CD8 fraction, which excluded terminally differentiated effector memory CD45RA+ cells. Libraries were prepared by immunoSEQ multiplex PCR; TCRdb keeps only in-frame clonotypes and omits some of them. This repertoire shows around 1,900,000 clones, just under 95% found once; its top ten account for around 1.8%. Sequenced material: naive CD8+ T cells from PBMCs. The origin of the receptors is a man between 18 and 35 years old in good health. Some clones in this sample may be carry-over from other donors' samples.

This chain links TRBV27 with TRBJ2-1, with 7 bases aligning to TRBD2. This CDR3 is built from 15 residues. V shed 5 bases, J shed 5 bases, and the junction held 9 bases outside the gene matches. In germline, CDR1 is MNHEY, CDR2 SMNVEV (reference sequence). CDR3 residues: CASSTQRDENNEQFF. In DNA, the CDR3 is TGTGCCAGCAGTACACAGCGGGACGAGAACAATGAGCAGTTCTTC.

This clone was seen once. The rearrangement joins TRBV6-5 to TRBJ2-5, with 9 bases lining up with TRBD1. After removal of 5 bases from V and 4 bases from J, the junction contained 8 bases not matched to a gene. The CDR3 loop spans 15 amino acids. Per the germline V gene, CDR1 is MNHEY and CDR2 is SVGAGI. Written as DNA, the CDR3 is TGTGCCAGCAGTCGACGGACAGGGGTGGTAGAGACCCAGTACTTC. Protein sequence: CASSRRTGVVETQYF.

This chain joins TRBV29-1 and TRBJ2-5; the match to TRBD1 covers 12 bases. The CDR3 is 16 amino acids. V lost 1 base to trimming and J lost 5 bases; unmatched junction nucleotides: 8. Germline V gene lookup returns CDR1 SQVTM and CDR2 ANQGSEA. The chain's CDR3 is CSVEVEGTGGIETQYF. For the CDR3, the DNA is TGCAGCGTTGAAGTTGAAGGGACAGGGGGCATCGAGACCCAGTACTTC.

The V gene is TRBV9, the J gene TRBJ2-7, with D maybe TRBD2 (6 bases). The CDR3 is 14 amino acids. The germline V gene encodes CDR1 SGDLS and CDR2 YYNGEE. Trimming pared 3 bases from V and 3 bases from J, leaving 13 bases between. This CDR3 is CASSANPGSYEQYF. CDR3 nucleotide sequence: TGTGCCAGCAGCGCAAACCCCGGGAGCTACGAGCAGTACTTC.

The chain has TRBV7-9 and TRBJ2-5, with TRBD1 matching over 8 bases. The trim removed 3 bases at V and 5 bases at J, leaving 14 bases unmatched. Germline-derived CDR1 and CDR2 are SEHNR and FQNEAQ (reference sequence). The CDR3 contains 17 residues. CDR3 in DNA: TGTGCCAGCAGCTTCCCCCTTGACAGGGGTGTTAGGGAGACCCAGTACTTC. Its translation: CASSFPLDRGVRETQYF.

For this clone: Other DNA sequences in the sample encode the same CDR3. V and J are TRBV9 and TRBJ2-6; no definite D call. The V gene's germline CDR1 is SGDLS and CDR2 YYNGEE. V lost 3 bases, J lost 1 base, and 2 bases lay in between. The CDR3 consists of 13 residues. CDR3 sequence (DNA): TGTGCCAGCAGCGCTTCTGGGGCCAACGTCCTGACTTTC. Residues: CASSASGANVLTF.

The rearrangement joins TRBV13 to TRBJ2-3; TRBD1 matches 7 bases. Germline assignment: CDR1 PRHDT and CDR2 FYEKMQ (reference sequence). The CDR3 totals 16 residues. The V gene end was trimmed by 6 bases and the J gene end by 4 bases; junction bases not matched to a gene: 13. CDR3 DNA sequence: TGTGCCAGCAGTTCGGACACGACAGGGCTACCAGATACGCAGTATTTT. Its protein product is CASSSDTTGLPDTQYF.

The chain employs TRBV29-1 and TRBJ2-7; D is possibly TRBD1 or TRBD2 (5 bases each). The CDR3 sequence is 12 residues long. V was trimmed by 8 bases and J by 2 bases, leaving 13 bases between them. CDR1 and CDR2 (germline): SQVTM, ANQGSEA. The chain's CDR3 is CSTRDRAYEQYF. Written as DNA, the CDR3 is TGCAGCACTCGGGACCGTGCCTACGAGCAGTACTTC.

This clone was recorded only once. The chain recombines TRBV7-9 with TRBJ2-1, with 9 bases identical to TRBD2. CDR1 and CDR2 from the germline V gene are SEHNR and FQNEAQ (reference sequence). Trimming took 5 bases from V and 8 from J; bases not matched to a gene: 10. The CDR3 totals 15 residues. The DNA for the CDR3 is TGTGCCAGCAGCCCCCGGGTAGCGGGAGTCTATGAGCAGTTCTTC. Translated: CASSPRVAGVYEQFF.

The chain is built from TRBV7-9 and TRBJ1-1; D remains unclear. V lost 5 bases and J lost 11, with 15 bases in between. CDR3 length equals 12 residues. Germline-derived CDR1 and CDR2 are SEHNR and FQNEAQ (reference sequence). The CDR3 protein is CASSRMGGGAFF. CDR3 coding DNA: TGTGCCAGCAGCCGTATGGGAGGCGGTGCTTTCTTT.

Here the CDR3 reads CASSRDRPNTEAFF. In DNA form, the CDR3 reads TGTGCCAGTAGTCGGGACAGACCGAACACTGAAGCTTTCTTT. The rearrangement links TRBV19 to TRBJ1-1; 7 bases map to TRBD1. The length of the CDR3 is 14 residues. Looked up from germline, CDR1 is LNHDA and CDR2 is SQIVND (reference sequence). With 5 bases clipped from V and 1 base from J, the junction kept 4 bases outside the gene matches. Variable domain in full (rest from reference TRBV19 and TRBJ1-1): DGGITQSPKYLFRKEGQNVTLSCEQNLNHDAMYWYRQDPGQGLRLIYYSQIVNDFQKGDIAEGYSVSREKKESFPLTVTSAQKNPTAFYLCASSRDRPNTEAFFGQGTRLTVV.

The chain uses TRBV7-3 and TRBJ2-7, with 7 bases identical to TRBD1. The V gene end was trimmed by 9 bases and the J gene end by 1 base; junction bases not matched to a gene: 6. The CDR3 consists of 13 residues. The germline V gene encodes CDR1 SGHTA and CDR2 FQGTGA. CDR3 in DNA: TGTGCCAGTAACGGGACAGCGTCCTACGAGCAGTACTTC. It encodes CASNGTASYEQYF.

This clone was recorded only once. The genes are TRBV27 and TRBJ2-7, with 9 bases matching TRBD1. The V gene end was trimmed by 3 bases and the J gene end by 1 base; junction bases not matched to a gene: 7. CDR3 length equals 16 residues. Per germline, CDR1 MNHEY and CDR2 SMNVEV (reference sequence). The CDR3 loop is CASSFTGTGSSYEQYF. The CDR3 DNA reads as TGTGCCAGCAGTTTCACCGGGACAGGGTCGTCCTACGAGCAGTACTTC.

V usage is TRBV5-5 and J usage is TRBJ2-7; possibly TRBD1 or TRBD2 for D (5 bases each). V gave up 5 bases and J gave up 1 base, with 16 bases separating them. The CDR3 consists of 15 residues. Germline V lookup: CDR1 SGHKS, CDR2 YYEKEE (reference sequence). CDR3 amino acids: CASRLLPGSSYEQYF. The CDR3 coding sequence is TGTGCCAGCAGACTGCTTCCAGGGAGTTCCTACGAGCAGTACTTC.

The rearrangement links TRBV27 to TRBJ2-7; TRBD2 matches at 11 bases. CDR1 is MNHEY and CDR2 is SMNVEV in the germline V gene (reference sequence). Losses at the gene ends were 5 bases for V and 4 bases for J; bases not matched to a gene: 7. CDR3 size: 15 residues. The CDR3 reads CASSDGLAGGYEQYF. CDR3 DNA: TGTGCCAGCAGTGACGGGTTAGCGGGAGGGTACGAGCAGTACTTC.

This clone was found a few times. The rearrangement links TRBV27 to TRBJ1-1, with a possible D match to TRBD1 (5 bases). Germline values: CDR1 MNHEY, CDR2 SMNVEV (reference sequence). The CDR3 totals 13 residues. The V end was cut by 4 bases, the J end by 4 bases, with 10 bases between. The CDR3: CASSWSRVTEAFF. In DNA form, the CDR3 reads TGTGCCAGCAGTTGGTCCAGGGTCACTGAAGCTTTCTTT.

The chain carries TRBV14 and TRBJ1-3; 7 bases line up with TRBD1. The CDR3 totals 19 residues. The ends lost 2 bases at V and 0 bases at J; junction bases unmatched: 13. Per germline, CDR1 SGHDN and CDR2 FVKESK. CDR3 DNA sequence: TGTGCCAGCAGCCAATTTGTTGGGACAGCTTTTTACTCTGGAAACACCATATATTTT. This gives the protein CASSQFVGTAFYSGNTIYF.

This clone was seen only once. J is TRBJ2-7 and V is TRBV27; D perhaps matches TRBD2 (5 bases). The CDR3 covers 14 residues. V was cut by 2 bases and J by 4 bases, with 12 bases left in between. Germline CDR1 reads MNHEY; CDR2 reads SMNVEV (reference sequence). As DNA, the CDR3 is TGTGCCAGCAGTTTAATCGGGGATTTTTACGAGCAGTACTTC. Its translation is CASSLIGDFYEQYF.

The chain joins TRBV30 to TRBJ1-1, with D possibly matching TRBD1 (5 bases). V gave up 8 bases and J gave up 5 bases, with 15 bases separating them. CDR3 length: 12 amino acids. CDR1 GTSNPN and CDR2 SVGIG come from the germline V gene (reference sequence). The CDR3 DNA is TGTGCCGCGGGAGTTGGGGGGACTGAAGCTTTCTTT. This translates into CAAGVGGTEAFF.

This rearrangement joins TRBV15 to TRBJ2-7; unclear D gene. Looked up from germline, CDR1 is LNHNV and CDR2 is YYDKDF (reference sequence). The length of the CDR3 is 15 residues. V dropped 0 bases and J dropped 3 bases, with 12 bases sitting between them. This chain's CDR3 is CATSRDLAENYEQYF. CDR3 DNA sequence: TGTGCCACCAGCAGAGATTTGGCAGAAAACTACGAGCAGTACTTC.

This rearrangement joins TRBV27 to TRBJ1-5; 7 positions match TRBD1. The CDR3 totals 15 residues. Trimming cost V 0 bases and J 4 bases; bases outside gene matches: 3. Germline CDR1 is MNHEY and CDR2 is SMNVEV (reference sequence). CDR3 bases: TGTGCCAGCAGTTTATCGAGGGACAGAAATCAGCCCCAGCATTTT. Residues: CASSLSRDRNQPQHF.

The genes are TRBV25-1 and TRBJ1-1, with a possible D match to TRBD1 (6 bases). This CDR3 contains 13 residues. CDR1 and CDR2 from the germline V gene are MGHDK and SYGVNS. The V and J ends lost 8 bases and 2 bases respectively, with 12 bases between them. The CDR3 nucleotides read TGTGCCAGCGCCAACAGGGTTAACACTGAAGCTTTCTTT. It is translated as CASANRVNTEAFF.

This chain joins TRBV4-1 and TRBJ1-2, with D possibly being TRBD1 (6 bases). CDR3 size: 14 residues. Per the germline V gene, CDR1 is MGHRA and CDR2 is YSYEKL. The V end was cut by 1 base, the J end by 7 bases, with 13 bases between. CDR3 protein: CASSQGTVRSGYTF. The CDR3 nucleotides read TGCGCCAGCAGCCAAGGGACAGTTCGGAGTGGCTACACCTTC.

This clone was seen just once. The chain couples TRBV30 to TRBJ2-7, with TRBD2 matching over 8 bases. Losses at the gene ends were 5 bases for V and 0 bases for J; bases not matched to a gene: 12. The CDR3 sequence is 16 residues long. Germline-derived CDR1 and CDR2 are GTSNPN and SVGIG (reference sequence). The CDR3 is CAWGWQRESGSYEQYF. The DNA of the CDR3 is TGTGCCTGGGGATGGCAGCGGGAGTCAGGCTCCTACGAGCAGTACTTC.

The J gene is TRBJ2-1, the V gene TRBV19; 7 bases are shared with TRBD1. CDR3 size: 14 residues. Trimming took 3 bases from V and 7 from J; bases not matched to a gene: 6. Germline loops: CDR1 LNHDA, CDR2 SQIVND (reference sequence). Written as DNA, the CDR3 is TGTGCCAGTAGTATCCGACAGGGTTGGAATGAGCAGTTCTTC. It translates to CASSIRQGWNEQFF.

The chain couples TRBV19 to TRBJ1-5; 7 bases line up with TRBD1. The CDR3 spans 15 residues. The ends lost 6 bases at V and 6 bases at J; junction bases unmatched: 11. Germline CDR1 LNHDA, CDR2 SQIVND (reference sequence). The DNA for the CDR3 is TGTGCCAGTAGGCCAGACAGGGAGGGGAGTCAGCCCCAGCATTTT. Residues: CASRPDREGSQPQHF.

This chain uses TRBV5-8 with TRBJ1-1, with D possibly being TRBD1 (6 bases). Trimming stripped 4 bases from V and 3 bases from J, with 19 bases between. The CDR3 consists of 16 residues. Germline V gene lookup returns CDR1 SGHTS and CDR2 YDEGEE. As DNA, the CDR3 is TGTGCCAGCAGCATACCAGGGGAGGGTCTGGACACTGAAGCTTTCTTT. Amino acid sequence: CASSIPGEGLDTEAFF.

CDR3 sequence reads: CASSLMPPGELFF. CDR3 coding DNA: TGTGCCAGCAGCCTAATGCCCCCCGGGGAGCTGTTTTTT. V and J are TRBV27 and TRBJ2-2, with D unresolved. This CDR3 is 13 amino acids long. The V gene lost 6 bases and the J gene lost 6 bases, with 11 bases spanning the gap. CDR1 MNHEY and CDR2 SMNVEV come from the germline V gene (reference sequence).

The chain links TRBV27 to TRBJ2-7; 7 nucleotides agree with TRBD1. CDR3 length: 16 amino acids. V lost 0 bases and J lost 0; bases outside the gene matches: 5. The germline CDR1 and CDR2 sequences are MNHEY and SMNVEV (reference sequence). CDR3 bases: TGTGCCAGCAGTTTATCCCTGGGACAGCACTCCTACGAGCAGTACTTC. This codes for CASSLSLGQHSYEQYF.

This clone was observed a single time. The chain recombines TRBV7-8 with TRBJ2-6, with D possibly matching TRBD1 (6 bases). The germline V gene has CDR1 SGHVS and CDR2 FQNEAQ. Between the trimmed V and J ends, which lost 1 base and 0 bases, there was a span of 13 bases. The CDR3 is made up of 18 amino acids. For the CDR3, the DNA is TGTGCCAGCAGCTTAGGATGGACAGTCCTCTCTGGGGCCAACGTCCTGACTTTC. It specifies CASSLGWTVLSGANVLTF.

Concerning this clone itself: Additional DNA sequences in this sample encode the identical CDR3. J is TRBJ1-1 and V is TRBV6-5, with no clear D. The length of the CDR3 is 12 residues. Germline CDR1 and CDR2: MNHEY and SVGAGI. Trimming stripped 3 bases from V and 1 base from J, with 3 bases between. The CDR3 protein is CASSYRNTEAFF. CDR3 DNA sequence: TGTGCCAGCAGTTATAGGAACACTGAAGCTTTCTTT.

This chain uses TRBV6-6 with TRBJ1-1; D remains ambiguous. The CDR3 is 15 residues long. V lost 8 bases and J lost 0, with 16 bases in between. The V gene's germline CDR1 is MNHNY and CDR2 SVGAGI (reference sequence). CDR3 coding DNA: TGTGCCAGCTTGCCCTATCGGGAGGTGAACACTGAAGCTTTCTTT. Protein: CASLPYREVNTEAFF.